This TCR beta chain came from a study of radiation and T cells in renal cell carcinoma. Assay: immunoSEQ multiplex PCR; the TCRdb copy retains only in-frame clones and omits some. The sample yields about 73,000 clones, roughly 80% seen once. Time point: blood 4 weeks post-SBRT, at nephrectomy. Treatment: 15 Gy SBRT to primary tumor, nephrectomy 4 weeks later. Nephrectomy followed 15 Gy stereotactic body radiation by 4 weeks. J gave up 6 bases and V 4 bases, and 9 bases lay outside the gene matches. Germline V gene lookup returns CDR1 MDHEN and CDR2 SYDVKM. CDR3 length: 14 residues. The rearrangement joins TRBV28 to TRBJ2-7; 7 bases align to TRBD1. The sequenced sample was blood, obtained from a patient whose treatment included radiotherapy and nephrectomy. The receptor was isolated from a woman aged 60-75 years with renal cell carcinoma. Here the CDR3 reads CASSSGTVMVEQYF. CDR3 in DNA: TGTGCCAGCAGTTCCGGGACAGTTATGGTCGAGCAGTACTTC.